The 11 T cell receptor beta chains below come from one sample, sequenced in a study of blood T cell repertoires in COVID-19. The table came from immunoSEQ multiplex PCR; TCRdb's copy has only in-frame clones and leaves some out. Among approximately 170,000 clones listed, more than 60% were seen once. The sequenced sample consisted of peripheral blood. Source of these receptors: a woman between 50 and 59 years old with acute or convalescent COVID-19.

V and J are TRBV14 and TRBJ2-2, with D possibly TRBD2 on 5 matching bases. The CDR3 has 16 residues. The germline V gene encodes CDR1 SGHDN and CDR2 FVKESK. The V end lost 4 bases, the J end lost 1 base, and 13 bases lay between the germline ends. In DNA, the CDR3 is TGTGCCAGCAGCCCGGCGGGCTATGTGAACACCGGGGAGCTGTTTTTT. This encodes CASSPAGYVNTGELFF.

This chain joins TRBV28 and TRBJ2-4; 7 bases match TRBD2. Germline V gives CDR1 MDHEN, CDR2 SYDVKM. V gave up 3 bases and J gave up 0 bases; unmatched junction bases: 14. The CDR3 covers 19 residues. CDR3 DNA sequence: TGTGCCAGCAGTTTGGTGAGCGGCGGGGGATCGCTAGCCAAAAACATTCAGTACTTC. This encodes CASSLVSGGGSLAKNIQYF.

The rearrangement links TRBV10-1 to TRBJ2-1; 8 bases fit TRBD2. V lost 4 bases and J lost 5; bases outside the gene matches: 19. This CDR3 is 19 amino acids long. Germline V gene sequence: CDR1 WNHNN, CDR2 SYGVQD (reference sequence). CDR3 sequence reads: CASSATLGTGTSSHNEQFF. The DNA for the CDR3 is TGCGCCAGCAGTGCGACCTTAGGCACCGGGACTAGTAGCCACAATGAGCAGTTCTTC.

This clone occurred once. The chain uses TRBV24-1 and TRBJ2-3, with D hard to call. Germline V gene lookup returns CDR1 KGHDR and CDR2 SFDVKD. CDR3 length equals 15 residues. V dropped 4 bases and J dropped 0 bases, with 10 bases sitting between them. CDR3 sequence: CATSDPTESTDTQYF. The CDR3 DNA reads TGTGCCACCAGTGACCCCACAGAGAGCACAGATACGCAGTATTTT.

This chain links TRBV7-2 with TRBJ2-3; the match to TRBD2 covers 11 bases. The germline V gene encodes CDR1 SGHTA and CDR2 FQGNSA. With V trimmed by 5 bases and J by 10 bases, 11 bases remained unmatched. CDR3 size: 15 residues. CDR3 sequence reads: CASSQNQLAGVAQYF. DNA of the CDR3: TGTGCCAGCAGCCAAAATCAACTAGCGGGAGTCGCGCAGTATTTT.

The chain recombines TRBV28 with TRBJ2-7; TRBD1 aligns across 7 bases. The CDR3 extends over 15 amino acids. Germline CDR1 MDHEN, CDR2 SYDVKM. Trimming cost V 2 bases and J 5 bases; bases outside gene matches: 9. CDR3 DNA sequence: TGTGCCAGCAGTTTAAGGGGGCAGGGGAACGACGAGCAGTACTTC. Protein: CASSLRGQGNDEQYF. Full variable domain (remainder filled in from reference TRBV28 and TRBJ2-7): DVKVTQSSRYLVKRTGEKVFLECVQDMDHENMFWYRQDPGLGLRLIYFSYDVKMKEKGDIPEGYSVSREKKERFSLILESASTNQTSMYLCASSLRGQGNDEQYFGPGTRLTVT.

The chain couples TRBV6-5 to TRBJ2-5, with a possible D match to TRBD1 (6 bases). The CDR3 loop spans 13 amino acids. CDR1 MNHEY and CDR2 SVGAGI come from the germline V gene. The V end lost 8 bases, the J end lost 5 bases, and 15 bases lay between the germline ends. For the CDR3, the DNA is TGTGCCAGCCTGGACAGAATTGTTGAGACCCAGTACTTC. The encoded protein is CASLDRIVETQYF.

The V and J genes are TRBV6-5 and TRBJ1-2, with TRBD1 as a possible D gene (6 bases). CDR3 size: 13 residues. Germline V lookup: CDR1 MNHEY, CDR2 SVGAGI. Trimming pared 6 bases from V and 7 bases from J, leaving 15 bases between. The CDR3 region has the DNA TGTGCCAGCAGCCGTACAGGGAGCGGTGGCTACACCTTC. Translated: CASSRTGSGGYTF.

The chain carries TRBV5-3 and TRBJ2-2, with D possibly being TRBD1 (5 bases). TRBV5-3 is identified as an open reading frame with a role that is uncertain. The length of the CDR3 is 22 residues. Trimming removed 2 bases from V and 2 bases from J, with 31 bases in between. The DNA of the CDR3 is TGTGCCAGAAGCTTCTATCCCCCACAGGACCAGCTTAATACTCCTAACACCGGGGAGCTGTTTTTT. As protein: CARSFYPPQDQLNTPNTGELFF.

The chain links TRBV5-1 to TRBJ2-5; D is perhaps TRBD2 (5 bases). The V end lost 5 bases, the J end lost 4 bases, and 12 bases lay between the germline ends. This CDR3 is 13 amino acids long. Looked up from germline, CDR1 is SGHRS and CDR2 is YFSETQ. CDR3 sequence reads: CASRWSGAETQYF. The CDR3 DNA sequence: TGCGCCAGCAGATGGAGCGGAGCAGAGACCCAGTACTTC.

This chain joins TRBV6-6 and TRBJ1-4, with TRBD1 matching 8 bases. Germline-derived CDR1 and CDR2 are MNHNY and SVGAGI (reference sequence). The CDR3 consists of 14 residues. The trim removed 6 bases at V and 7 bases at J, leaving 7 bases unmatched. Here the CDR3 reads CASSEDRAGEKLFF. DNA for the CDR3: TGTGCCAGCAGCGAGGACAGGGCTGGTGAAAAACTGTTTTTT.